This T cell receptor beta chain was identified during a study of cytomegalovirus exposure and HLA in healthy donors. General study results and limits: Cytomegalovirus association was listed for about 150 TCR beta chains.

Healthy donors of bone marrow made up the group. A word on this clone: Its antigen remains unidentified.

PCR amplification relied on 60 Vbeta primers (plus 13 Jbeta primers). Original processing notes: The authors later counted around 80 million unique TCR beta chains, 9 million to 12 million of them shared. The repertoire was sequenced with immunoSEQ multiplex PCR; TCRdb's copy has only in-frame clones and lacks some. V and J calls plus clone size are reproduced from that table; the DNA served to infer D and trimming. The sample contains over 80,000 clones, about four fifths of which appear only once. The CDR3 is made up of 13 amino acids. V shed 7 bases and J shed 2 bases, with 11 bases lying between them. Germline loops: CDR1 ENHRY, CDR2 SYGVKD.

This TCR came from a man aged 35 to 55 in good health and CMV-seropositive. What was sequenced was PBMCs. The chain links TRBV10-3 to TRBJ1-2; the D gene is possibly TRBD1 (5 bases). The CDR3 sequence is CAITQDINYGYTF. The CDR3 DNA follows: TGTGCCATCACTCAGGACATCAACTATGGCTACACCTTC.